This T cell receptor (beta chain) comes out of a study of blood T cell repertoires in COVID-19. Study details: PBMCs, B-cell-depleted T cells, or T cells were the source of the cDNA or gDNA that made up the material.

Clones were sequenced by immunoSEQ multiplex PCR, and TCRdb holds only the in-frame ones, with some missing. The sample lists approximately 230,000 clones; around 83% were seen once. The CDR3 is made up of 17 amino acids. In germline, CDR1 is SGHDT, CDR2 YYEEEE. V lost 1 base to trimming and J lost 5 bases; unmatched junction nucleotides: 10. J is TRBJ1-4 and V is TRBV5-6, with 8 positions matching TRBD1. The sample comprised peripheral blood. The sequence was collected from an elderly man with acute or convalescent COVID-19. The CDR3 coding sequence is TGTGCCAGCAGCTTGAATTTCAGGGGGCGCGGGAATGAAAAACTGTTTTTT. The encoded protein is CASSLNFRGRGNEKLFF.